This T cell receptor beta chain was sequenced in a study of T cells after yellow fever vaccination. It was through 5'RACE template switching that TCR cDNA was made, with a universal primer site and UMIs added. Each CDR3 protein is one row after TCRdb ran MiXCR on the 5' RACE reads. The sample contains roughly 340,000 distinct CDR3 sequences, around 4.1% of which appear only once. The V gene's germline CDR1 is SQVTM and CDR2 ANQGSEA. The V and J ends lost 4 bases and 4 bases respectively, with 11 bases between them. The CDR3 is 13 amino acids. The specimen was PBMCs, collected 5 days after the yellow fever booster vaccination. This TCR derives from a man aged 18 to 29 who received the YFV17D yellow fever vaccine. The chain recombines TRBV29-1 with TRBJ1-5; D is possibly TRBD1 (5 bases). The CDR3 sequence: CSVVLGGNQPQHF. The CDR3 nucleotides are TGCAGCGTTGTTCTTGGGGGTAATCAGCCCCAGCATTTT.